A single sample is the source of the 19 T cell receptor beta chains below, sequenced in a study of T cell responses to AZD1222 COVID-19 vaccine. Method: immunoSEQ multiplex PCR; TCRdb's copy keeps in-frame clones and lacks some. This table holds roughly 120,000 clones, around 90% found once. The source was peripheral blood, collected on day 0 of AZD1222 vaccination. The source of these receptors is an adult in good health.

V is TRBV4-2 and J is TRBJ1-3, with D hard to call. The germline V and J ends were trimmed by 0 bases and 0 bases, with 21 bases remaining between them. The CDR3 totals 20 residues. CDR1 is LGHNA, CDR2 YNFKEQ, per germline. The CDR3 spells CASSQDLFPFAVLSGNTIYF. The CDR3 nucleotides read TGTGCCAGCAGCCAAGATCTGTTCCCGTTTGCGGTTCTCTCTGGAAACACCATATATTTT.

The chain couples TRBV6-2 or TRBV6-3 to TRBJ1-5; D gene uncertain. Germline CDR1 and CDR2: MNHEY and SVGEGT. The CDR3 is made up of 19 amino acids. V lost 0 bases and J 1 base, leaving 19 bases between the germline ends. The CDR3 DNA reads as TGTGCCAGCAGTTACTCCCCGGGTAGGAGTACCCTAAGCAATCAGCCCCAGCATTTT. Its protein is CASSYSPGRSTLSNQPQHF.

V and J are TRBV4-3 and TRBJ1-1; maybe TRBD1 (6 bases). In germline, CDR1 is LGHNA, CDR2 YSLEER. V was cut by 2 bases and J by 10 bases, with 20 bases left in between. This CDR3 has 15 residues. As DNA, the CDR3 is TGCGCCAGCAGCCAAACACTAACAGGGATTTTTGGAGCTTTCTTT. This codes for CASSQTLTGIFGAFF.

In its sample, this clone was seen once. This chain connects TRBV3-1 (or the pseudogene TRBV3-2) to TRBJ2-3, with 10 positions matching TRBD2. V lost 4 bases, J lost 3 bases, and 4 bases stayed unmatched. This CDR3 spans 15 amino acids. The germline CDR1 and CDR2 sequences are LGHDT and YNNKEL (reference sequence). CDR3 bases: TGTGCCAGCAGCCTCCTAGCGGGAGCAACAGATACGCAGTATTTT. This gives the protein CASSLLAGATDTQYF.

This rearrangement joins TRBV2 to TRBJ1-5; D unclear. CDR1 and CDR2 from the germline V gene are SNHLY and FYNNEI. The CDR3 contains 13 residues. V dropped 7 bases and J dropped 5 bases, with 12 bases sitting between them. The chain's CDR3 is CASMEGPHQPQHF. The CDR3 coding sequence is TGTGCCAGCATGGAGGGCCCCCATCAGCCCCAGCATTTT. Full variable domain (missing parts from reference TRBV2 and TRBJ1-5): EPEVTQTPSHQVTQMGQEVILRCVPISNHLYFYWYRQILGQKVEFLVSFYNNEISEKSEIFDDQFSVERPDGSNFTLKIRSTKLEDSAMYFCASMEGPHQPQHFGDGTRLSIL.

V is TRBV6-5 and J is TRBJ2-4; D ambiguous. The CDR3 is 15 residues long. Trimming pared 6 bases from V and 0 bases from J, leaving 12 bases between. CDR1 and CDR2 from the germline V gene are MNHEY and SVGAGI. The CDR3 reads CASRARNLAKNIQYF. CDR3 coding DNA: TGTGCCAGCAGGGCAAGAAATCTAGCCAAAAACATTCAGTACTTC.

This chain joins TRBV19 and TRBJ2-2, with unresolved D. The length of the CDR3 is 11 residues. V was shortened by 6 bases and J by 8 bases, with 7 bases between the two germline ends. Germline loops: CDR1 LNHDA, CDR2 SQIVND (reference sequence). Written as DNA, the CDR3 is TGTGCCAGTAGCCTCCCTGGGGAGCTGTTTTTT. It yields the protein CASSLPGELFF.

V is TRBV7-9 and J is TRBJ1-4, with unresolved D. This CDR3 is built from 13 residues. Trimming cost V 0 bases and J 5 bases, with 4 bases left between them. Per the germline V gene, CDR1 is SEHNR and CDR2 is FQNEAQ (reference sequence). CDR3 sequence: CASSLARNEKLFF. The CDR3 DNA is TGTGCCAGCAGCTTAGCCAGGAATGAAAAACTGTTTTTT.

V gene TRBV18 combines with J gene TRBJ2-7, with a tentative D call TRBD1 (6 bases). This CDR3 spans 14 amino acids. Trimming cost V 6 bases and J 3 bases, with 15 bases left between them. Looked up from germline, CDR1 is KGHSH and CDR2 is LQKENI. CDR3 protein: CASSPNRAVYEQYF. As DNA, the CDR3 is TGTGCCAGCTCCCCGAACAGGGCGGTCTACGAGCAGTACTTC.

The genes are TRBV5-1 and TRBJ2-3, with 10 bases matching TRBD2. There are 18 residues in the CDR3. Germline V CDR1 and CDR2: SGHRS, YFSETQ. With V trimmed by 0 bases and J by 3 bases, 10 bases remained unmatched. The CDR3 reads CASSLELAGSLGTDTQYF. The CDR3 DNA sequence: TGCGCCAGCAGCTTGGAACTAGCGGGATCCCTTGGGACAGATACGCAGTATTTT.

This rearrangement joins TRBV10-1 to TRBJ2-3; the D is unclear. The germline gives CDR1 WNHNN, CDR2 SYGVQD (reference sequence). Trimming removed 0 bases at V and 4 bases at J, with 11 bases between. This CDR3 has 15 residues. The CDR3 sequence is CASSESFGFPDTQYF. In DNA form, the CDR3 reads TGCGCCAGCAGTGAGTCATTTGGTTTCCCAGATACGCAGTATTTT.

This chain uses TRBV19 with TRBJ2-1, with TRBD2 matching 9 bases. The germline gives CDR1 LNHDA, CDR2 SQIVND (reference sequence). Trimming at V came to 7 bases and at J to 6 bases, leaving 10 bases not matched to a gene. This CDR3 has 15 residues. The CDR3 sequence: CASNEAGGRRNEQFF. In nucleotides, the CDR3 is TGTGCCAGTAATGAAGCGGGAGGTCGGCGCAATGAGCAGTTCTTC.

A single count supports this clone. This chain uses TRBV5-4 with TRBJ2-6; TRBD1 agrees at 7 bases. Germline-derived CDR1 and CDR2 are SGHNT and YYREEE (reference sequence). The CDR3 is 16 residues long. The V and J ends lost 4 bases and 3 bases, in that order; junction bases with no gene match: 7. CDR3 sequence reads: CASSQLQGSGANVLTF. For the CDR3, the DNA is TGTGCCAGCAGCCAGTTACAGGGGAGTGGGGCCAACGTCCTGACTTTC.

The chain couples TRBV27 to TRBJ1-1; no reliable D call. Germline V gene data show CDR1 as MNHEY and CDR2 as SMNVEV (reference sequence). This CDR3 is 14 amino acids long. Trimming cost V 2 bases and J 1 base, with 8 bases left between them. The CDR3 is CASSLGDRNTEAFF. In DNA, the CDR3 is TGTGCCAGCAGTTTAGGGGATAGGAACACTGAAGCTTTCTTT.

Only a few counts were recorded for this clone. The CDR3 DNA follows: TGTGCCAGCAGCTCCCGGGACAGCTATGGCTACACCTTC. It yields the protein CASSSRDSYGYTF. The rearrangement uses TRBV5-6 and TRBJ1-2, with 7 positions matching TRBD1. The CDR3 is 13 amino acids. CDR1 is SGHDT and CDR2 is YYEEEE in the germline V gene. Trimming removed 3 bases from V and 4 bases from J; junction bases left unmatched: 3.

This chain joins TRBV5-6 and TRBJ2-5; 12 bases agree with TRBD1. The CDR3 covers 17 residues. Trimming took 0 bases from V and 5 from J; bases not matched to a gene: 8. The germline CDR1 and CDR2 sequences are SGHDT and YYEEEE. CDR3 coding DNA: TGTGCCAGCAGCTTGGGGGACAGGGGGCCTTATTGGGAGACCCAGTACTTC. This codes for CASSLGDRGPYWETQYF.

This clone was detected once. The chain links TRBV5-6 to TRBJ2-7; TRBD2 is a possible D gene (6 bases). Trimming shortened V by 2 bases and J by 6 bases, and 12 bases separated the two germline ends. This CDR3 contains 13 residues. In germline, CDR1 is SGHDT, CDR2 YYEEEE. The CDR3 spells CASSLKTSSEQYF. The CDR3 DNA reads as TGTGCCAGCAGCTTAAAAACTAGCTCCGAGCAGTACTTC.

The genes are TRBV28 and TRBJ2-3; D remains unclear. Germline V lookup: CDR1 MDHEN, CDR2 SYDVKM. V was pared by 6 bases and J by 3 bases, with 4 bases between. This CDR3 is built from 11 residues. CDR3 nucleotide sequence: TGTGCCAGCAGGATAACAGATACGCAGTATTTT. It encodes CASRITDTQYF. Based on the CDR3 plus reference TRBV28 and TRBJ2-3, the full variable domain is DVKVTQSSRYLVKRTGEKVFLECVQDMDHENMFWYRQDPGLGLRLIYFSYDVKMKEKGDIPEGYSVSREKKERFSLILESASTNQTSMYLCASRITDTQYFGPGTRLTVL.

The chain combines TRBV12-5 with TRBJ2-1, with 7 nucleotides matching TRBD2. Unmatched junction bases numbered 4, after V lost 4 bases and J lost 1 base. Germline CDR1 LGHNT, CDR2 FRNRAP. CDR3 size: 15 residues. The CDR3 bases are TGTGCTAGTGGTTCCGGAGCGGGATCCTACAATGAGCAGTTCTTC. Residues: CASGSGAGSYNEQFF.